This TCR beta chain was identified during a study of control samples from healthy donors and cancer patients. CDR3 length: 17 residues. The germline gives CDR1 LNHDA, CDR2 SQIVND (reference sequence). V dropped 0 bases and J dropped 6 bases, with 19 bases sitting between them. Sequencing was performed with immunoSEQ multiplex PCR; in TCRdb, only in-frame clones are kept and a portion is missing. The data contain tens of thousands of clones, around 94% of them singletons. The sequencing sample was made of blood. The receptor's source is a woman aged 18-29 years in good health. V is TRBV19 and J is TRBJ2-3; D is unclear. CDR3 sequence reads: CASSIDSFGSSVDTQYF. In DNA form, the CDR3 reads TGTGCCAGTAGTATAGATTCCTTTGGGTCTTCGGTGGATACGCAGTATTTT.